One and the same sample provided the 17 T cell receptor beta chains below, sequenced in a study of T-cell reconstitution after alpha-beta-depleted transplantation in children. This sample's TCRbeta library carried unique molecular identifier barcodes. TCRdb re-analysed the PCR reads in MiXCR, keeping a single row per CDR3 protein. There are hundreds of thousands of distinct CDR3 sequences in the sample; approximately 16% occur only once, and about 1.1% lies in the top ten. The material sequenced was PBMCs from the stem cell graft donor, taken from the stem cell graft. These receptors were collected from a human donor who donated a stem cell graft to a child with acute myeloid leukemia.

At least ten counts were recorded for this clonotype. The V gene is TRBV29-1, the J gene TRBJ1-4; the D gene is possibly TRBD1 (5 bases). The CDR3 loop spans 13 amino acids. Trimming cost V 6 bases and J 3 bases, with 11 bases left between them. Germline CDR1 reads SQVTM; CDR2 reads ANQGSEA. The CDR3: CSVGTFANEKLFF. The CDR3, as DNA: TGCAGCGTGGGGACCTTCGCTAATGAAAAACTGTTTTTT.

At least ten counts were recorded for this clonotype. The genes are TRBV12-3 or TRBV12-4 and TRBJ1-1, with D tentatively TRBD1 (5 bases). The length of the CDR3 is 14 residues. The V gene lost 6 bases and the J gene lost 1 base, with 12 bases spanning the gap. The CDR3 bases are TGTGCCAGCAGCACACAGGCGTCGAACACTGAAGCTTTCTTT. It specifies CASSTQASNTEAFF.

This clonotype occurred many times. The rearrangement joins TRBV20-1 to TRBJ1-6, with a tentative D call TRBD1 (5 bases). V dropped 0 bases and J dropped 14 bases, with 17 bases sitting between them. CDR3 length: 14 residues. CDR1 DFQATT and CDR2 SNEGSKA come from the germline V gene (reference sequence). The CDR3 sequence is CSARDKGPVESLHF. The CDR3 DNA reads TGCAGTGCTAGAGATAAGGGGCCCGTAGAGTCCCTCCACTTT.

The J gene is TRBJ2-3, the V gene TRBV4-2, with 8 nucleotides matching TRBD2. From germline, CDR1 is LGHNA and CDR2 YNFKEQ. V dropped 3 bases and J dropped 3; count of bases not matched to a gene: 11. This CDR3 has 17 residues. CDR3 bases: TGTGCCAGCAGCCAGTTATTTGCGGGGGGAGGTACAGATACGCAGTATTTT. This gives the protein CASSQLFAGGGTDTQYF.

This sequence joins TRBV7-9 and TRBJ2-1; 9 bases line up with TRBD1. Trimming at V came to 7 bases and at J to 9 bases, leaving 13 bases not matched to a gene. CDR3 size: 15 residues. In germline, CDR1 is SEHNR, CDR2 FQNEAQ (reference sequence). The CDR3 bases are TGTGCCAGCATCCCCGGGACAGGGCTCTCCGGTGAGCAGTTCTTC. Its translation: CASIPGTGLSGEQFF.

This clonotype showed up just a few times. Sequence at one end of the junction differs from germline and may be a read error. This chain joins TRBV5-1 and TRBJ2-2; D remains ambiguous. Germline lookup yields CDR1 SGHRS and CDR2 YFSETQ. The CDR3 loop spans 13 amino acids. CDR3 region: CASSFENTGELFF. The CDR3 region has the DNA TGTGCCAGCAGCTTTGAGAACACCGGGGAGCTGTTTTTT.

This clonotype was seen at least ten times. This chain links TRBV5-1 with TRBJ1-2; D perhaps matches TRBD1 (6 bases). The germline CDR1 and CDR2 sequences are SGHRS and YFSETQ. The CDR3 runs to 14 residues. V was pared by 7 bases and J by 4 bases, with 17 bases between. DNA of the CDR3: TGCGCCAGCGGCCTCGCCGGGGGCGCCTATGGCTACACCTTC. Protein product: CASGLAGGAYGYTF.

This chain connects TRBV19 to TRBJ1-1; D perhaps matches TRBD1 (5 bases). From germline, CDR1 is LNHDA and CDR2 SQIVND (reference sequence). This CDR3 comprises 14 residues. Trimming left V 6 bases short and J 0 bases short, with 11 bases between. The CDR3 is CASSRTPMNTEAFF. The DNA for the CDR3 is TGTGCCAGTAGCCGGACACCCATGAACACTGAAGCTTTCTTT. Full variable domain (outside the CDR3, taken from reference TRBV19 and TRBJ1-1): DGGITQSPKYLFRKEGQNVTLSCEQNLNHDAMYWYRQDPGQGLRLIYYSQIVNDFQKGDIAEGYSVSREKKESFPLTVTSAQKNPTAFYLCASSRTPMNTEAFFGQGTRLTVV.

The chain recombines TRBV10-3 with TRBJ1-1, with 7 bases identical to TRBD1. CDR3 length equals 14 residues. Germline lookup yields CDR1 ENHRY and CDR2 SYGVKD. The V segment lost 6 bases and the J segment 1 base; nucleotides outside the gene matches: 5. CDR3 sequence reads: CAIRRQGPNTEAFF. The CDR3 coding sequence is TGTGCCATCAGACGACAGGGACCGAACACTGAAGCTTTCTTT.

This clonotype was observed a handful of times. The CDR3 DNA reads TGCGCCAGCAAGGTGTCCTCTGGGGCCAACGTCCTGACTTTC. Residues: CASKVSSGANVLTF. The chain employs TRBV5-1 and TRBJ2-6; no definite D call. This CDR3 has 14 residues. The germline CDR1 and CDR2 sequences are SGHRS and YFSETQ. Trimming took 6 bases from V and 0 from J, leaving 7 bases between them.

This clonotype has ten or more counts. The chain links TRBV12-3 or TRBV12-4 to TRBJ1-1; D unclear. V was pared by 6 bases and J by 4 bases, with 12 bases between. The CDR3 runs to 13 residues. CDR3 loop: CASSLRFGTEAFF. The CDR3 DNA is TGTGCCAGCAGCCTCAGGTTCGGCACTGAAGCTTTCTTT.

This clonotype was seen a few times. The V and J genes are TRBV7-2 and TRBJ2-7; the D gene is possibly TRBD2 (6 bases). V lost 5 bases to trimming and J lost 1 base, with 12 bases between them. CDR3 length: 14 amino acids. Germline V gene lookup returns CDR1 SGHTA and CDR2 FQGNSA. For the CDR3, the DNA is TGTGCCAGCAGCCTCCCGGGACTTTCCTACGAGCAGTACTTC. Protein product: CASSLPGLSYEQYF.

Points on this clonotype: This sequence may be a read error, since a much larger clone differs from it by one base. V gene TRBV5-4 combines with J gene TRBJ2-7; D gene ambiguous. The germline V gene has CDR1 SGHNT and CDR2 YYREEE (reference sequence). CDR3 length: 11 residues. Trimming took 2 bases from V and 2 from J, leaving 2 bases between them. CDR3 in amino acids: CASSFTYEQYV. DNA of the CDR3: TGTGCCAGCAGCTTTACCTACGAGCAGTACGTC.

This clonotype was counted ten times or more. The rearrangement links TRBV4-2 to TRBJ2-1, with TRBD2 matching over 11 bases. J lost 9 bases, V lost 1 base, and 5 bases had no gene match. The V gene's germline CDR1 is LGHNA and CDR2 YNFKEQ. The CDR3 sequence is 15 residues long. The CDR3 region has the DNA TGTGCCAGCAGCCAAGGTACTAGCGGGGGTCCTGAGCAGTTCTTC. This gives the protein CASSQGTSGGPEQFF.

V and J are TRBV25-1 and TRBJ1-5; D remains ambiguous. CDR1 MGHDK and CDR2 SYGVNS come from the germline V gene. The V end lost 6 bases, the J end lost 4 bases, and 25 bases lay between the germline ends. The CDR3 has 18 amino acids. The CDR3 DNA reads as TGTGCCAGCAGCCGAACTTCCCAGGCCCAACCCATTAATCAGCCCCAGCATTTT. Translating gives CASSRTSQAQPINQPQHF.

This clonotype was observed at least ten times. This chain connects TRBV20-1 to TRBJ2-7; no clear D. Trimming stripped 2 bases from V and 5 bases from J, with 13 bases between. The CDR3 contains 13 residues. Germline CDR1 DFQATT, CDR2 SNEGSKA (reference sequence). CDR3 nucleotide sequence: TGCAGTGCTAGACCCGTTACTCTTCACGAGCAGTACTTC. It translates to CSARPVTLHEQYF.

The gene calls are TRBV21-1 and TRBJ1-5; TRBD1, the D gene given by the table, was not confirmed from the DNA. TRBV21-1 is reported as a pseudogene. CDR3 size: 13 residues. CDR3 DNA: TGTGCCAGCAGCATGAGGACAAATCAGCCCCAGCATTTT. Translation gives CASSMRTNQPQHF.